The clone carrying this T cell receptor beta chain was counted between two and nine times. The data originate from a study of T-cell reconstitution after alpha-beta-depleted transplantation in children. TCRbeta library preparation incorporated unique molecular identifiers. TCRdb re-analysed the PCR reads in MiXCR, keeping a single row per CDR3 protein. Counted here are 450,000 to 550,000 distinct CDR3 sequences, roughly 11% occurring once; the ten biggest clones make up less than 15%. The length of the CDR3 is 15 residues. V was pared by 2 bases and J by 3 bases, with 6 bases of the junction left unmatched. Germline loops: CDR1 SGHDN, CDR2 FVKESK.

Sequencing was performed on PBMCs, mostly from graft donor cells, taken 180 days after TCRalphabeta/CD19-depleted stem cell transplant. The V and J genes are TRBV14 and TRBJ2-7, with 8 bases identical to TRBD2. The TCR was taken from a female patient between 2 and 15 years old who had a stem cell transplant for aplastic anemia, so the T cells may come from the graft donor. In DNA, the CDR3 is TGTGCCAGCAGCCAATTCACCGGGACTAGCTACGAGCAGTACTTC. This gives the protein CASSQFTGTSYEQYF.